This TCR beta chain is from a study of control samples from healthy donors and cancer patients. Per the germline V gene, CDR1 is MNHEY and CDR2 is SVGEGT. The CDR3 is 14 amino acids. V lost 5 bases, J lost 8 bases, and 8 bases stayed unmatched. Clones were sequenced by immunoSEQ multiplex PCR, and TCRdb holds only the in-frame ones, with some missing. The data show around 84,000 clones, 75% to 95% seen once. The sequenced sample consisted of blood. The chain joins TRBV6-2 or TRBV6-3 to TRBJ2-2, with 7 bases fitting TRBD2. This clonotype was obtained from a young man in good health. CDR3 nucleotide sequence: TGTGCCAGCAGTGTTAGCGGGTCGCTGGGGGAGCTGTTTTTT. Translating gives CASSVSGSLGELFF.